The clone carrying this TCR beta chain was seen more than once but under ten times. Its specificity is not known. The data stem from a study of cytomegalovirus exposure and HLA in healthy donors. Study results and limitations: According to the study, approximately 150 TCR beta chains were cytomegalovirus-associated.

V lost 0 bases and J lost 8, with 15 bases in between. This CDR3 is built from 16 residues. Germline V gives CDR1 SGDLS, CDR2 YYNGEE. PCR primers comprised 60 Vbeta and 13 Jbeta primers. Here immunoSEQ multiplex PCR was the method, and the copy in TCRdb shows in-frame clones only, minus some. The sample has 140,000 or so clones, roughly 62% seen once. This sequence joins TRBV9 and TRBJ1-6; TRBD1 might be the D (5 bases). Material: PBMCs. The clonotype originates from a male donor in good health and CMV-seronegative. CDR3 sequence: CASSVGGDLLYSPLHF. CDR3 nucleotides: TGTGCCAGCAGCGTAGGGGGGGACCTCCTTTATTCACCCCTCCACTTT.